A single sample gave rise to the 5 T cell receptor beta chains below, sequenced in a study of Graves' ophthalmopathy and Graves' hyperthyroidism. RNA transcripts yielded amplified TCR beta CDR3 regions. Second-round multiplex PCR came after first-round RT-PCR with HTBI primers. Via MiXCR, TCRdb re-called the multiplex PCR reads, giving one row per CDR3 protein. Altogether 900,000 to 1,200,000 distinct CDR3 sequences are present, less than 45% being singletons, with the ten largest covering 11%. Sequenced: peripheral blood or thyroid tissue (not recorded which). The receptors were gathered from an adult man with Graves' hyperthyroidism.

The V call is TRBV28, the J call TRBJ2-7; TRBD1 matches at 8 bases. The CDR3 length is 13 residues. Looked up from germline, CDR1 is MDHEN and CDR2 is SYDVKM. J was trimmed by 6 bases and V by 7 bases; bases with no gene match: 8. The CDR3: CASNAGQAGEQYF. CDR3 nucleotides: TGTGCCAGCAACGCGGGACAGGCGGGCGAGCAGTACTTC.

V gene TRBV12-3 or TRBV12-4 combines with J gene TRBJ1-5; a possible D gene is TRBD1 (5 bases). V was clipped by 2 bases and J by 1 base, with 21 bases between them. This CDR3 is built from 19 residues. The CDR3 reads CASSLYPLATGGSNQPQHF. DNA of the CDR3: TGTGCCAGCAGTTTATACCCCCTCGCCACGGGGGGGAGCAATCAGCCCCAGCATTTT.

Many counts were recorded for this clonotype. The genes are TRBV5-1 and TRBJ1-5; 9 bases match TRBD1. V dropped 4 bases and J dropped 5; count of bases not matched to a gene: 7. This CDR3 region has 15 residues. Germline V lookup: CDR1 SGHRS, CDR2 YFSETQ. In DNA form, the CDR3 reads TGCGCCAGCAGCCCTCCGGGACAGGGAGATCAGCCCCAGCATTTT. Protein product: CASSPPGQGDQPQHF.

This clonotype has a count of ten or more. The rearrangement links TRBV12-3 or TRBV12-4 to TRBJ1-2; no firm D call. This CDR3 region has 12 residues. Between the trimmed V and J ends, which lost 7 bases and 0 bases, there was a span of 6 bases. The CDR3 region has the DNA TGTGCCAGCACCAGGACTAACTATGGCTACACCTTC. This translates into CASTRTNYGYTF.

The chain uses TRBV6-5 and TRBJ2-7; tentative D call: TRBD1 (5 bases). Trimming removed 5 bases at V and 7 bases at J, with 9 bases between. This CDR3 comprises 11 residues. Germline V gene sequence: CDR1 MNHEY, CDR2 SVGAGI. The CDR3 here is CASSLGQEQYF. CDR3 in DNA: TGTGCCAGCAGTCTAGGACAAGAGCAGTACTTC.